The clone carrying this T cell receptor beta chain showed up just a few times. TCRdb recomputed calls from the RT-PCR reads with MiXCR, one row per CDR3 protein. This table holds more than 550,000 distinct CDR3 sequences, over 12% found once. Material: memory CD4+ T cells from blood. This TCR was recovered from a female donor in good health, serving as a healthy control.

The CDR3 region is CSARGLPRGSTDTQYF. The CDR3 nucleotides are TGCAGCGCCAGAGGCCTCCCTAGAGGGTCCACAGATACGCAGTATTTT. This chain links TRBV29-1 with TRBJ2-3; perhaps TRBD2 as D (5 bases). The CDR3 length is 16 residues. V lost 7 bases to trimming and J lost 2 bases, with 22 bases between them. From germline, CDR1 is SQVTM and CDR2 ANQGSEA.